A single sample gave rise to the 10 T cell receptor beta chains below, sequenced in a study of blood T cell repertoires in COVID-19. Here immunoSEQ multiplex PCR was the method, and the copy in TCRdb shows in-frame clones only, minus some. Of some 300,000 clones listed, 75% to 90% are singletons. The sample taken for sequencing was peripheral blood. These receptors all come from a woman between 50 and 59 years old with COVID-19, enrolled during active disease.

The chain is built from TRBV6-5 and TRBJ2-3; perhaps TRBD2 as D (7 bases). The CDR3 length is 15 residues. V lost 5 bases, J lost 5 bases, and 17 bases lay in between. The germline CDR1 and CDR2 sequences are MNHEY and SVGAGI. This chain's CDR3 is CASSPGDSGGDTQYF. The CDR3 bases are TGTGCCAGCAGTCCAGGGGATTCGGGGGGAGATACGCAGTATTTT.

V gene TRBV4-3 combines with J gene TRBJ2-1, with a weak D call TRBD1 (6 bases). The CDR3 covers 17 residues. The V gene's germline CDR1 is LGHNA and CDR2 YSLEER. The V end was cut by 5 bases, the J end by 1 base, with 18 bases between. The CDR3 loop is CASSLRPYRESYNEQFF. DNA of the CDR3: TGCGCCAGCAGCTTACGCCCTTACAGGGAGTCCTACAATGAGCAGTTCTTC.

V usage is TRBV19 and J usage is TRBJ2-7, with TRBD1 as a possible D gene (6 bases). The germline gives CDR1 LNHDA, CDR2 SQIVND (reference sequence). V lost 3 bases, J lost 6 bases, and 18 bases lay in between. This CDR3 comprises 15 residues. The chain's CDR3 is CASSILGQGPSEQYF. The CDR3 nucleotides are TGTGCCAGTAGTATTCTGGGCCAGGGGCCCTCCGAGCAGTACTTC.

The CDR3 reads CATSRDSGDRTDTQYF. DNA of the CDR3: TGTGCCACCAGCAGAGATTCGGGAGACCGCACAGATACGCAGTATTTT. V is TRBV15 and J is TRBJ2-3; D perhaps matches TRBD2 (6 bases). The CDR3 is 16 residues long. The V gene's germline CDR1 is LNHNV and CDR2 YYDKDF (reference sequence). V was pared by 0 bases and J by 1 base, with 11 bases between.

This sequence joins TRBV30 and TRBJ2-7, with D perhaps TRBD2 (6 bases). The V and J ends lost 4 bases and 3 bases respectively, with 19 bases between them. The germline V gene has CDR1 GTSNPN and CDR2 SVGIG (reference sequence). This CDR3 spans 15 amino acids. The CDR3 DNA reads TGTGCCTGGATTCCCTGGGCTAGCGAGAACTACGAGCAGTACTTC. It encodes CAWIPWASENYEQYF.

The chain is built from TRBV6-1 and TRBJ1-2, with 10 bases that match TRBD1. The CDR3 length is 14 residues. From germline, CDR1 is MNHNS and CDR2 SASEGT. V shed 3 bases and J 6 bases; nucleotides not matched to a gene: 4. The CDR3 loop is CASSDRGTGDGYTF. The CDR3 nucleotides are TGTGCCAGCAGTGATCGAGGGACAGGGGATGGCTACACCTTC.

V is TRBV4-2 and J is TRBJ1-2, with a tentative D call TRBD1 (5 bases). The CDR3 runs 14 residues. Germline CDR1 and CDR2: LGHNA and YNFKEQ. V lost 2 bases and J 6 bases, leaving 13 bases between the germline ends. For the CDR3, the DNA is TGTGCCAGCAGCCAAAAGGGGCTGTCCAATGGCTACACCTTC. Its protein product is CASSQKGLSNGYTF.

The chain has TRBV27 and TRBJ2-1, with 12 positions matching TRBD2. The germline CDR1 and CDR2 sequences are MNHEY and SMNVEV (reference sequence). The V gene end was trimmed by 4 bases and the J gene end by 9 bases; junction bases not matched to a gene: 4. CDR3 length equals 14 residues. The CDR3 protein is CASSSTSGSTEQFF. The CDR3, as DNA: TGTGCCAGCAGTTCGACTAGCGGGAGTACTGAGCAGTTCTTC.

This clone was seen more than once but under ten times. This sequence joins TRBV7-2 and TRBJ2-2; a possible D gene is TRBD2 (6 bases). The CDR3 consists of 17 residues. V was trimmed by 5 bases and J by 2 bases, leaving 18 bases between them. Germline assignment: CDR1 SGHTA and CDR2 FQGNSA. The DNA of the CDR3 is TGTGCCAGCAGCCCCCCAAATAGCGGAGACAACACCGGGGAGCTGTTTTTT. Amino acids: CASSPPNSGDNTGELFF.

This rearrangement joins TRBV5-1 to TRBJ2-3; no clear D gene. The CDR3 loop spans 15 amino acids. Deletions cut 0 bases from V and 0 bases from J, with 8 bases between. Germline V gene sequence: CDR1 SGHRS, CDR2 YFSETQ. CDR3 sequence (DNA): TGCGCCAGCAGCTTGGAGGCAGGCAGCACAGATACGCAGTATTTT. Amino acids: CASSLEAGSTDTQYF.